The rows below give T cell receptor beta chains drawn from one sample of a study of low-dose radiotherapy and immunotherapy resistance in tumors. Each CDR3 protein gets one entry after TCRdb re-called the reads with MiXCR. The table records roughly 76,000 distinct CDR3 sequences, approximately 17% of them present only once. This material consisted of PBMCs, taken before treatment. These receptors originate from a male donor with prostate cancer. Both conserved end residues are part of each CDR3. Clone size is given for some rows only: seen once, a few or many times, or a class if the clone is expanded.

v_call	clone_size	j_call	cdr3_aa
TRBV5-1	many	TRBJ2-7	CASSLTGKSSYEQYF
TRBV15	few	TRBJ1-6	CATSESTGVGTPLHF
TRBV28	NA	TRBJ1-2	CASSLWQRNYGYTF
TRBV5-6	many	TRBJ2-6	CASSLPGLHSGANVLTF
TRBV18	many	TRBJ2-7	CASSPPSSYEQYF
TRBV10-1	many	TRBJ2-3	CASSQTSGRTDTQYF
TRBV28	many	TRBJ2-1	CASSLPPGTSGRDNEQFF
TRBV5-4	many	TRBJ2-1	CASTAGTTSGNEQFF
TRBV7-2	many	TRBJ2-3	CASSRTYADTQYF
TRBV24-1	many	TRBJ1-4	CATSDLQSGRNEKLFF